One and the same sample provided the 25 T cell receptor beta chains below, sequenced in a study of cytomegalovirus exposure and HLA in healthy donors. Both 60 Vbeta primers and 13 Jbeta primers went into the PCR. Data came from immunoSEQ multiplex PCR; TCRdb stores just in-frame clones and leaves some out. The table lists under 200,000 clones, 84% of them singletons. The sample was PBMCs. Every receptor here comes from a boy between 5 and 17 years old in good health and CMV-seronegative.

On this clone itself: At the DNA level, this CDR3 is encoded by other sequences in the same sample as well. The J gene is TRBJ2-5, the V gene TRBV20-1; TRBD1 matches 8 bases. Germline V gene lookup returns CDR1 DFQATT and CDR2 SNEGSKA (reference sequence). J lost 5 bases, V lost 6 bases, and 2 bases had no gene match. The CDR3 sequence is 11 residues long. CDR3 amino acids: CSARTGETQYF. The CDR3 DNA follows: TGCAGTGCCAGGACAGGGGAGACCCAGTACTTC.

The CDR3 DNA reads as TGTGCCAGCTCGACAGGGAACTATGGCTACACCTTC. This translates into CASSTGNYGYTF. The rearrangement joins TRBV28 to TRBJ1-2; 7 positions agree with TRBD1. The CDR3 is made up of 12 amino acids. Trimming removed 8 bases from V and 2 bases from J; junction bases left unmatched: 2. The germline V gene encodes CDR1 MDHEN and CDR2 SYDVKM.

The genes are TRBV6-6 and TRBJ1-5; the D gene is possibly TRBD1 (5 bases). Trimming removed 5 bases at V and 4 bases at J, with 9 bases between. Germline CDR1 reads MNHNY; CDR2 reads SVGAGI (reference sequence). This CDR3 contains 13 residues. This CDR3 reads CASSTSGNQPQHF. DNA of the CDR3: TGTGCCAGCAGTACTTCAGGGAATCAGCCCCAGCATTTT.

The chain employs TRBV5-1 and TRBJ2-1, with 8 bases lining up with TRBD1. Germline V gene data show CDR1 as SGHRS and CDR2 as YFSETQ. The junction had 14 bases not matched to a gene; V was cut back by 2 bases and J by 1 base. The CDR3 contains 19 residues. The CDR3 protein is CASSFGTGGLGQSYNEQFF. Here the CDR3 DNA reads TGCGCCAGCAGCTTCGGGACAGGCGGGCTGGGGCAGTCCTACAATGAGCAGTTCTTC.

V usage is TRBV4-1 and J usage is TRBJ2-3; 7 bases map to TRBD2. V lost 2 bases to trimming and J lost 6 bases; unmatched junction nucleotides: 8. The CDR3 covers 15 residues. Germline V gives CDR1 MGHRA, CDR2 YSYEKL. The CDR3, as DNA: TGCGCCAGCAGCCAAACTGCGGGAGCAGGGGATACGCAGTATTTT. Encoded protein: CASSQTAGAGDTQYF.

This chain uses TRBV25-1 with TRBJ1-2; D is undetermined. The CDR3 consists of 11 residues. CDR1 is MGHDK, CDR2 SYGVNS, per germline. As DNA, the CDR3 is TGTGTGGCGGGTGAGGACTATGGCTACACCTTC. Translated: CVAGEDYGYTF.

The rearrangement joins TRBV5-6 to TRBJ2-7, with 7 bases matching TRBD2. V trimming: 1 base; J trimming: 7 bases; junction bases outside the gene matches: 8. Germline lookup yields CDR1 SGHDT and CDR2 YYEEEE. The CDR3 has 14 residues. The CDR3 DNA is TGTGCCAGCAGCTTGTTGATGGGAGGGTATGAGCAGTACTTC. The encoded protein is CASSLLMGGYEQYF.

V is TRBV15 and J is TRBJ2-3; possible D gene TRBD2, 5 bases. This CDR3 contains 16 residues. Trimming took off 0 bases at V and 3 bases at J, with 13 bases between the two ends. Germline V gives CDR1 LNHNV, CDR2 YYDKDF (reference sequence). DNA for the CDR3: TGTGCCACCAGCAGAGATAGGCTAGCCCGAACAGATACGCAGTATTTT. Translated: CATSRDRLARTDTQYF.

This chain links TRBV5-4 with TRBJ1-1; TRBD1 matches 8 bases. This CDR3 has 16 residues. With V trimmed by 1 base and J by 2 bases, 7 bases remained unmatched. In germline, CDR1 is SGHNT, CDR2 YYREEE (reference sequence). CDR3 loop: CASSLFWTGINTEAFF. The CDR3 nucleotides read TGTGCCAGCAGCTTGTTCTGGACAGGGATTAACACTGAAGCTTTCTTT.

The CDR3: CASSLFPSHTEAFF. For the CDR3, the DNA is TGTGCCAGCAGTTTATTCCCCAGTCACACTGAAGCTTTCTTT. The rearrangement joins TRBV27 to TRBJ1-1, with D unclear. V lost 1 base and J 3 bases, leaving 9 bases between the germline ends. The CDR3 has 14 amino acids. Germline values: CDR1 MNHEY, CDR2 SMNVEV (reference sequence).

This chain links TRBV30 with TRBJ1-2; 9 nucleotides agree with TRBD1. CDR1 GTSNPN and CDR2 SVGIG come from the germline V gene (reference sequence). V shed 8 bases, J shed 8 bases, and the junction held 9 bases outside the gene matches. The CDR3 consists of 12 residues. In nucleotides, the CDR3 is TGTGCCCGGGACAGGGTAGCAGGAGGCTACACCTTC. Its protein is CARDRVAGGYTF.

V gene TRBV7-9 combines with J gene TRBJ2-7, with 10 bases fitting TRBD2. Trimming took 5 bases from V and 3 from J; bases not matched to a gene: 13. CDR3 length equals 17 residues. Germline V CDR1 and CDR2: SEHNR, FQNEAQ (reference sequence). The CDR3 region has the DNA TGTGCCAGCAGCGGTAGGGACACTAGCGGGACCTTCTACGAGCAGTACTTC. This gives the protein CASSGRDTSGTFYEQYF.

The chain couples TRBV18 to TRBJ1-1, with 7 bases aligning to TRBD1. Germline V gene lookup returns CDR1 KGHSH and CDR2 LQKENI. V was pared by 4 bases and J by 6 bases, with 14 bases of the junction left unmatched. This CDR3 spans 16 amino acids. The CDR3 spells CASSLGDRQGKSEAFF. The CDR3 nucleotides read TGTGCCAGCTCACTCGGAGACCGACAGGGAAAGTCTGAAGCTTTCTTT.

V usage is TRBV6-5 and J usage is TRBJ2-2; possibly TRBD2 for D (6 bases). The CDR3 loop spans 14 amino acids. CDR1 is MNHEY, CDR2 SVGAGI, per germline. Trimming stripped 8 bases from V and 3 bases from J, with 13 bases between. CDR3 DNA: TGTGCCAGCGGGGGGAGTTCCCACACCGGGGAGCTGTTTTTT. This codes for CASGGSSHTGELFF.

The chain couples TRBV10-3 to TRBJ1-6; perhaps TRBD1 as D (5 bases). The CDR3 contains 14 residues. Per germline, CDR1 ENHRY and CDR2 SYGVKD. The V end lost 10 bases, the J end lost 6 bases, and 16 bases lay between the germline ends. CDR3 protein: CATWSQGTNSPLHF. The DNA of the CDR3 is TGTGCCACCTGGAGTCAGGGTACTAATTCACCCCTCCACTTT.

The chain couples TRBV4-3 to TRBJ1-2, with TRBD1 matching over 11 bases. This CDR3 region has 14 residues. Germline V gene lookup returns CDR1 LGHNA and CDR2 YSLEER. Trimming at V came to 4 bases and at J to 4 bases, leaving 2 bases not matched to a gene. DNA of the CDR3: TGCGCCAGCAGCCCGGGGACAGGGGGCTATGGCTACACCTTC. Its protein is CASSPGTGGYGYTF.

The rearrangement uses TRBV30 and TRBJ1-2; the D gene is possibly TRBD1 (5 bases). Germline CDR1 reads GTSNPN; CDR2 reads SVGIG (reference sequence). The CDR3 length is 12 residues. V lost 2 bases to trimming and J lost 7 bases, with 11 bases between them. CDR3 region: CAWSQGLIGYTF. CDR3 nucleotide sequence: TGTGCCTGGAGTCAGGGTTTGATTGGCTACACCTTC. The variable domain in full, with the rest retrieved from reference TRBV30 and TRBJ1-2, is SQTIHQWPATLVQPVGSPLSLECTVEGTSNPNLYWYRQAAGRGLQLLFYSVGIGQISSEVPQNLSASRPQDRQFILSSKKLLLSDSGFYLCAWSQGLIGYTFGSGTRLTVV.

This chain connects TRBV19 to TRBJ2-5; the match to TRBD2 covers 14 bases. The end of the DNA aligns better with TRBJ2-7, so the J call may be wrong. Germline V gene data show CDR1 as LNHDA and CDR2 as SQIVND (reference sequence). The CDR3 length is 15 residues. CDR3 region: CASSPGTSGGDEQYF. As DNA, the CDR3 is TGTGCCAGTAGTCCCGGGACTAGCGGGGGCGACGAGCAGTACTTC.

The chain's CDR3 is CASSYSQGITDTQYF. The CDR3 DNA sequence: TGTGCCAGCAGTTACTCCCAGGGAATCACAGATACGCAGTATTTT. The chain has TRBV6-6 and TRBJ2-3; tentatively, D is TRBD1 (5 bases). V shed 0 bases and J shed 2 bases, with 9 bases lying between them. The CDR3 runs to 15 residues. Germline lookup yields CDR1 MNHNY and CDR2 SVGAGI (reference sequence).

This CDR3 reads CASGRGDTEAFF. As DNA, the CDR3 is TGTGCCAGCGGCAGGGGAGACACTGAAGCTTTCTTT. This chain connects TRBV6-5 to TRBJ1-1; possibly TRBD1 for D (6 bases). The V gene lost 8 bases and the J gene lost 3 bases, with 10 bases spanning the gap. This CDR3 spans 12 amino acids. The germline gives CDR1 MNHEY, CDR2 SVGAGI.

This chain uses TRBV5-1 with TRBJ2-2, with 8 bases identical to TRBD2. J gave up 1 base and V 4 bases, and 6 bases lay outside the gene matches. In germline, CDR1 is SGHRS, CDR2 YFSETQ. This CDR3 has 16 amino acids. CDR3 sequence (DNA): TGCGCCAGCAGCGCCGGACTAGCCGAGAACACCGGGGAGCTGTTTTTT. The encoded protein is CASSAGLAENTGELFF.

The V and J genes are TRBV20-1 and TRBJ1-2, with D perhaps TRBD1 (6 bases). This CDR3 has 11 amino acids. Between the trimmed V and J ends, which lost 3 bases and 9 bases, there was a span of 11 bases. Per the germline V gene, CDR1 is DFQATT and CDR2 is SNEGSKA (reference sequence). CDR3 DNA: TGCAGTGCTAGGACAGGCAAAAGCTACACCTTC. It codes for CSARTGKSYTF.

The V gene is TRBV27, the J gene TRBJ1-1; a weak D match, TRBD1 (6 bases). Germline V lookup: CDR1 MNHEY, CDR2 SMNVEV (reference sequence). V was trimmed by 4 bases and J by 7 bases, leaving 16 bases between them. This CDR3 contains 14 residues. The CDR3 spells CASSSGQLLSEAFF. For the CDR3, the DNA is TGTGCCAGCAGTTCGGGACAACTTCTCAGTGAAGCTTTCTTT.

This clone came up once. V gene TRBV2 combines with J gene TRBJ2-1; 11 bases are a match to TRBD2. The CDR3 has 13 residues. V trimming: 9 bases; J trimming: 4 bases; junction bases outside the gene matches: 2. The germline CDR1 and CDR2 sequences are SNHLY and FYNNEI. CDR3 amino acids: CARRLAGYNEQFF. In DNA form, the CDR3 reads TGTGCCAGGAGACTAGCGGGGTACAATGAGCAGTTCTTC.

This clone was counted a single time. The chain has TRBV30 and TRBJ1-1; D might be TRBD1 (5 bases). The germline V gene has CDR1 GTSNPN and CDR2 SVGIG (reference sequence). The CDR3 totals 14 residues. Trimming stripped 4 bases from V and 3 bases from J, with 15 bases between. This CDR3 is CAWIEAGTYTEAFF. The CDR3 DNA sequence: TGTGCCTGGATAGAGGCCGGGACTTACACTGAAGCTTTCTTT.